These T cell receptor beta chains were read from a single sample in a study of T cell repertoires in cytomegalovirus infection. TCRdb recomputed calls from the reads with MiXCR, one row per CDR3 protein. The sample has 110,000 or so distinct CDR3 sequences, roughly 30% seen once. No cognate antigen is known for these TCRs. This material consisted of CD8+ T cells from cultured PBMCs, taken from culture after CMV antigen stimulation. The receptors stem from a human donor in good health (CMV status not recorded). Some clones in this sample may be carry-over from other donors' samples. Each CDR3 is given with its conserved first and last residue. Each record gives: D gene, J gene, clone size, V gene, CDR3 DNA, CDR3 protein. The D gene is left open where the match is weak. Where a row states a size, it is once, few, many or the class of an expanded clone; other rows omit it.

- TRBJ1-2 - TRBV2 TGTGCCAACCCGGGGAGCTATGGCTACACCTTC CANPGSYGYTF
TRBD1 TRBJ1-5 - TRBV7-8 TGTGCCAGCAGCTCCGGGACAGTTTATAGCAATCAGCCCCAGCATTTT CASSSGTVYSNQPQHF
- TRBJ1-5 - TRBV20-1 TGCAGTGCTAGAGATCCTGGGGGTTCCCAGCCCCAGCATTTT CSARDPGGSQPQHF
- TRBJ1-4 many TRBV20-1 TGCAGTGCTAGAAACAGACCAACTAATGAAAAACTGTTTTTT CSARNRPTNEKLFF
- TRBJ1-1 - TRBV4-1 TGCGCCAGCAGCCAAGCAGGGGACGCCGTGATGAACACTGAAGCTTTCTTT CASSQAGDAVMNTEAFF
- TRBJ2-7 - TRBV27 TGTGCCAGCAGTTTAAGCAGGACCCACTACGAGCAGTACTTC CASSLSRTHYEQYF
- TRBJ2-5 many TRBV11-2 TGTGCCAGCAGCGCCCATTTTGCACCTAAAGAGACCCAGTACTTC CASSAHFAPKETQYF
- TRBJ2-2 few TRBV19 TGTGCCAGTAGTAGCGCTGAGACCGGGGAGCTGTTTTTT CASSSAETGELFF
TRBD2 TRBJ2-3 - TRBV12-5 TGTGCTAGTGGTTTCACTAGGACTAGCGGGGACACAGATACGCAGTATTTT CASGFTRTSGDTDTQYF
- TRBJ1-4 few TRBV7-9 TGTGCCAGCAGCATCCCCTACATGGGGTCTGATGAAAAACTGTTTTTT CASSIPYMGSDEKLFF
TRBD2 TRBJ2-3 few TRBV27 TGTGCCAGCAGTCCCCTAGCGGGGGGCCGCACAGATACGCAGTATTTT CASSPLAGGRTDTQYF
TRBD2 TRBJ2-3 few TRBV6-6 TGTGCCAGCTGCGCTAGCGGGGGGCGAACAGATACGCAGTATTTT CASCASGGRTDTQYF
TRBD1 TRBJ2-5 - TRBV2 TGTGCCAGCAGTGAAACCGCAGGGGGCTTTTCGGAGACCCAGTACTTC CASSETAGGFSETQYF
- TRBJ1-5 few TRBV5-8 TGTGCCAGCAGCTTCGGGACCGGGGGATATCAGCCCCAGCATTTT CASSFGTGGYQPQHF
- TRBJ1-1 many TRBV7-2 TGTGCCAGCAGCTTAGTAGAAGGTTTGAACACTGAAGCTTTCTTT CASSLVEGLNTEAFF
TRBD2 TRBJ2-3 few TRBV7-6 TGTGCCAGCACTCGCGGGGGGGCATTCGATACGCAGTATTTT CASTRGGAFDTQYF
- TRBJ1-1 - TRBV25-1 TGTGCCAGCAGTCTAGGGACGGCGAACACTGAAGCTTTCTTT CASSLGTANTEAFF
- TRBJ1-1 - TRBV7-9 TGTGCCGGCAGCTTACGTCGGGGCAGGGACACTGAAGCTTTCTTT CAGSLRRGRDTEAFF
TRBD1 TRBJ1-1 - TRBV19 TGTGCCAGTAGTATTGGACAGGTACCTGAAGCTTTCTTT CASSIGQVPEAFF
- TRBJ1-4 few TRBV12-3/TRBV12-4 TGTGCCACCCACAAGGCCGGAGATGAAAAACTGTTTTTT CATHKAGDEKLFF
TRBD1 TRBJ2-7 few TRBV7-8 TGTGCCAGCAGGCCTGGGACAGGGGTCTCCTACGAGCAGTACTTC CASRPGTGVSYEQYF
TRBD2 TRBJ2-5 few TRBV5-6 TGTGCCAGCAGCTATACCGGGACTAGCGGGTCGGCGGAGACCCAGTACTTC CASSYTGTSGSAETQYF
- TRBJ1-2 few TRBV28 TGTGCCAGCAGCCAGACAGCTACTAACTATGGCTACACCTTC CASSQTATNYGYTF